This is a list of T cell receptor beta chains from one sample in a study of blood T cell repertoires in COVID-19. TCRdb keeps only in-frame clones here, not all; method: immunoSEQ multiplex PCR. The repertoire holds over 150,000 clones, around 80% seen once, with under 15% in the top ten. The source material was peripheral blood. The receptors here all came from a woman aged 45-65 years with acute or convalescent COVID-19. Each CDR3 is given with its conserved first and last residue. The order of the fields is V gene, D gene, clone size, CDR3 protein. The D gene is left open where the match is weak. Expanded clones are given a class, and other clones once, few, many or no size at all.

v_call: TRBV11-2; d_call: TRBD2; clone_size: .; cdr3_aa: CASSLDRTSGIHEQFF
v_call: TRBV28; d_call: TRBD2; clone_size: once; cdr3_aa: CASSPYHPGLAHVIF
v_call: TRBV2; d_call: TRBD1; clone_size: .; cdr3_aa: CASRGDRASYEQYF
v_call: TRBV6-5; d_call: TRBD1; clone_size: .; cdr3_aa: CASTGGGLRTEAFF
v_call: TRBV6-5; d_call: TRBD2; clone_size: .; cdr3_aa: CASSYRLAGGPGELFF
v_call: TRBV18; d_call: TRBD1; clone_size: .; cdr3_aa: CASSPLGTGGHEQYF
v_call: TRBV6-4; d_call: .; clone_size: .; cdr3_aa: CASSDIGGEGSNQPQHF
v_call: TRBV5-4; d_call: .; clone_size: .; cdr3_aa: CASSSEGRNYGYTF
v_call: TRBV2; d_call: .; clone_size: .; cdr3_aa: CASTGPRRDGGEQYF
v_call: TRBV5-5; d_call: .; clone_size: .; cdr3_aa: CASSLRGSSYNSPLHF
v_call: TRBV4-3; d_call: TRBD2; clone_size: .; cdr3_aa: CASSQGTSGSSTDTQYF
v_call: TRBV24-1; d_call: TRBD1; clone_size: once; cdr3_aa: CATSSSTGGYTF
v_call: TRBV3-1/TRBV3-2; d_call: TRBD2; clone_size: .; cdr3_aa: CASSQGTSGGSSYEQYF
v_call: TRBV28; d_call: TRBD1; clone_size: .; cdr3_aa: CASSRTGDTYEQYF
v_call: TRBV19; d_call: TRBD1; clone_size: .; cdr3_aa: CASGSAGGRVAKNIQYF
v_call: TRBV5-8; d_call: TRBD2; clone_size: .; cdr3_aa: CASSLDGTSVFVSSYNEQFF
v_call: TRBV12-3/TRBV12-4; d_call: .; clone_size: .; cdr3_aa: CASNLNTGELFF
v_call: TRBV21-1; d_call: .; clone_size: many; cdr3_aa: CASRNGIGTGVTTDTQYF
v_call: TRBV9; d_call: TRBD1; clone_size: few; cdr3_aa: CASSAHRGHTEAFF
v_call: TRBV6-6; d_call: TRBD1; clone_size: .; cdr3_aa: CASRQRGLETQYF
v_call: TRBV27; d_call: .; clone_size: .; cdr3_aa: CASTRGLDRVNTGELFF
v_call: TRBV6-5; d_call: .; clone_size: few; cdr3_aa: CASSRDRSGANVLTF
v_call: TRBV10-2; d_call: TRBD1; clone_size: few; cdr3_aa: CASRSPGTGVPEQYF
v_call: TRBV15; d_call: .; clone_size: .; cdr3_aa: CATSRVGSSYEQYF
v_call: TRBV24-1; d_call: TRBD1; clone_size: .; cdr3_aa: CATSAAQGANEKLFF
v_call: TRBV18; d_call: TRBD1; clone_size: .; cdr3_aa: CASSWDSYNEQFF
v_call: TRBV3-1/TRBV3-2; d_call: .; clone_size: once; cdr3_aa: CASSLEGRTEAFF
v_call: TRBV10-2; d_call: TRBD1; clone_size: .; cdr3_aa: CASSSTGDQPQHF
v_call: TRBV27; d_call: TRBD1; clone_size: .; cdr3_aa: CASTPGTGINEQYF
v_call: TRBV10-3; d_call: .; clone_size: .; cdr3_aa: CAISDSTLYGYTF
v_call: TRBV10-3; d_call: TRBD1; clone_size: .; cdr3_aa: CAISGGQSNQPQHF
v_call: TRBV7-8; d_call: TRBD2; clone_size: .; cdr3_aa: CASSLLGLAHQNTGELFF
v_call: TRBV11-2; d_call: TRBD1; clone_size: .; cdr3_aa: CASSFNRGETQYF
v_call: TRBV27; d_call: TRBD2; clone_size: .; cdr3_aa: CASSLISGGRGITGELFF
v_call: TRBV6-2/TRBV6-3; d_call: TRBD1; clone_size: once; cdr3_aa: CASSRTGNYNEQFF
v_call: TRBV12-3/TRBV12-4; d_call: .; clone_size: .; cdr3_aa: CASSIGSSEQYF
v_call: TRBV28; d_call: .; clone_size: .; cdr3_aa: CASSPYRDQPQHF
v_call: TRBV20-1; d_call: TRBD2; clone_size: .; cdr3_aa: CSASWVAGLYNEQFF
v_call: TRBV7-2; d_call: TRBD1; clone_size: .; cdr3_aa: CASSLTGGPNYGYTF
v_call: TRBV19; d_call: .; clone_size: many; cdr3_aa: CASSIDRQTFGYTF
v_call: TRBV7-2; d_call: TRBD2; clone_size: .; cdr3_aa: CASSRGLAGGLAPDTQYF
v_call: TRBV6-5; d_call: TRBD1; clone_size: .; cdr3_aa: CASKIDRAPYEQYF
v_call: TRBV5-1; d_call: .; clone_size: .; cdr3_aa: CASSPQGGSYNSPLHF
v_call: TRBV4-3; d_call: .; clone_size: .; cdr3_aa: CASSPKGVPNTGELFF
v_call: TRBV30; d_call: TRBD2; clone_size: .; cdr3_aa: CAWSLERGAQYF
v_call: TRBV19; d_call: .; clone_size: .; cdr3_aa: CASTPTARNTEAFF
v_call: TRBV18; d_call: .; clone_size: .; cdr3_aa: CASSPVSRNTEAFF